The 30 T cell receptor beta chains below all came from one sample that was sequenced in a study of beta chain features in type 1 diabetes. The entirety of the isolated RNA underwent reverse transcription, so expressed TCRB transcripts were sequenced. Only in-frame clones appear in the TCRdb table, and some are missing; sequencing was by immunoSEQ multiplex PCR. Altogether around 500,000 clones are present, roughly 31% being singletons, with the ten largest covering 0.05% to 0.065%. Sequenced material: naive CD4+ T cells from blood. These receptors all stem from a man aged 18 to 30 in good health.

This clone turned up a few times. At one of its ends the junction is not consistent with the germline gene, which may arise from a read error. V and J are TRBV28 and TRBJ2-1; D is possibly TRBD2 (5 bases). CDR3 length: 11 residues. The germline V gene encodes CDR1 MDHEN and CDR2 SYDVKM. The chain's CDR3 is CASSLPGYKVF. The DNA of the CDR3 is TGTGCCAGCAGTTTACCGGGGTATAAGGTCTTC.

V gene TRBV7-9 combines with J gene TRBJ2-1; D is uncertain. The CDR3 loop spans 11 amino acids. Germline CDR1 and CDR2: SEHNR and FQNEAQ (reference sequence). V lost 5 bases to trimming and J lost 4 bases, with 3 bases between them. CDR3: CASSGYNEQFF. CDR3 coding DNA: TGTGCCAGCAGCGGATACAATGAGCAGTTCTTC. Supplemented by reference TRBV7-9 and TRBJ2-1, the full variable domain reads DTGVSQNPRHKITKRGQNVTFRCDPISEHNRLYWYRQTLGQGPEFLTYFQNEAQLEKSRLLSDRFSAERPKGSFSTLEIQRTEQGDSAMYLCASSGYNEQFFGPGTRLTVL.

This clone was detected a few times. J is TRBJ2-1 and V is TRBV7-2, with 9 positions matching TRBD1. CDR3 size: 13 residues. Germline lookup yields CDR1 SGHTA and CDR2 FQGNSA. Trimming at V came to 5 bases and at J to 10 bases, leaving 6 bases not matched to a gene. In DNA, the CDR3 is TGTGCCAGCAGCAAACAGGGGGCTCGGGAGCAGTTCTTC. This sequence encodes CASSKQGAREQFF.

The gene calls are TRBV9 and TRBJ2-1, with D possibly being TRBD1 (6 bases). This CDR3 spans 15 amino acids. Trimming stripped 4 bases from V and 3 bases from J, with 14 bases between. Germline CDR1 SGDLS, CDR2 YYNGEE. CDR3 loop: CASSSRGQNYNEQFF. CDR3 nucleotides: TGTGCCAGCAGCTCCCGTGGACAGAACTACAATGAGCAGTTCTTC.

The chain combines TRBV30 with TRBJ2-1; D remains ambiguous. CDR1 and CDR2 (germline): GTSNPN, SVGIG (reference sequence). This CDR3 has 12 amino acids. Trimming cost V 8 bases and J 2 bases, with 10 bases left between them. CDR3 in amino acids: CALGFTYNEQFF. The CDR3 region has the DNA TGTGCCCTGGGGTTTACCTACAATGAGCAGTTCTTC.

The chain recombines TRBV5-1 with TRBJ2-3; unclear D gene. V was clipped by 4 bases and J by 2 bases, with 14 bases between them. The CDR3 runs to 15 residues. In germline, CDR1 is SGHRS, CDR2 YFSETQ. CDR3 loop: CASSGEFRDTDTQYF. CDR3 DNA: TGCGCCAGCAGCGGGGAATTCCGAGACACAGATACGCAGTATTTT. The variable domain in full, with the rest retrieved from reference TRBV5-1 and TRBJ2-3, is KAGVTQTPRYLIKTRGQQVTLSCSPISGHRSVSWYQQTPGQGLQFLFEYFSETQRNKGNFPGRFSGRQFSNSRSEMNVSTLELGDSALYLCASSGEFRDTDTQYFGPGTRLTVL.

This clone came up once. This chain connects TRBV5-6 to TRBJ1-1; 9 bases are a match to TRBD1. The CDR3 length is 14 residues. Germline assignment: CDR1 SGHDT and CDR2 YYEEEE. J gave up 3 bases and V 4 bases, and 4 bases lay outside the gene matches. CDR3 in amino acids: CASSGTGRDTEAFF. CDR3 DNA: TGTGCCAGCAGCGGGACAGGGAGGGACACTGAAGCTTTCTTT.

This clone was seen a handful of times. The chain recombines TRBV9 with TRBJ2-2, with D tentatively TRBD1 (5 bases). Germline CDR1 is SGDLS and CDR2 is YYNGEE. V dropped 4 bases and J dropped 5 bases, with 12 bases sitting between them. This CDR3 spans 14 amino acids. The CDR3 DNA follows: TGTGCCAGCAGCTTCGGCAGGGAAACCGGGGAGCTGTTTTTT. Protein: CASSFGRETGELFF.

There are a few counts of this clone. This chain joins TRBV9 and TRBJ2-7; D gene uncertain. The CDR3 is 15 amino acids. Germline V gene lookup returns CDR1 SGDLS and CDR2 YYNGEE. The V gene lost 3 bases and the J gene lost 0 bases, with 13 bases spanning the gap. The CDR3 DNA follows: TGTGCCAGCAGCGCCTCTTTGGGCAGCTCCTACGAGCAGTACTTC. Its translation: CASSASLGSSYEQYF.

This chain links TRBV29-1 with TRBJ1-2; D call uncertain. The length of the CDR3 is 15 residues. In germline, CDR1 is SQVTM, CDR2 ANQGSEA. V gave up 0 bases and J gave up 3 bases, with 14 bases separating them. Written as DNA, the CDR3 is TGCAGCGTTGAAGATCCTCACGGATACGACTATGGCTACACCTTC. This gives the protein CSVEDPHGYDYGYTF.

The CDR3 region has the DNA TGCAGCGTTATTCTGTGGGACTCTGAGCAGTTCTTC. Its protein is CSVILWDSEQFF. This chain links TRBV29-1 with TRBJ2-1; a weak D match, TRBD2 (6 bases). This CDR3 comprises 12 residues. Germline-derived CDR1 and CDR2 are SQVTM and ANQGSEA. V was trimmed by 5 bases and J by 9 bases, leaving 14 bases between them.

The chain combines TRBV30 with TRBJ1-1, with no clear D. This CDR3 is 13 amino acids long. Trimming took off 3 bases at V and 2 bases at J, with 10 bases between the two ends. Germline CDR1 and CDR2: GTSNPN and SVGIG (reference sequence). The CDR3 nucleotides read TGTGCCTGGAGCGCCCTTGACAACACTGAAGCTTTCTTT. Its translation is CAWSALDNTEAFF. The variable domain in full, with the rest retrieved from reference TRBV30 and TRBJ1-1, is SQTIHQWPATLVQPVGSPLSLECTVEGTSNPNLYWYRQAAGRGLQLLFYSVGIGQISSEVPQNLSASRPQDRQFILSSKKLLLSDSGFYLCAWSALDNTEAFFGQGTRLTVV.

Only one count was recorded for this clone. V gene TRBV29-1 combines with J gene TRBJ2-1, with a tentative D call TRBD1 (5 bases). The V end was cut by 4 bases, the J end by 8 bases, with 15 bases between. The CDR3 runs to 13 residues. Germline lookup yields CDR1 SQVTM and CDR2 ANQGSEA. The CDR3 loop is CSVGGHRVYEQFF. In DNA form, the CDR3 reads TGCAGCGTTGGCGGACACCGGGTCTATGAGCAGTTCTTC.

The table lists this clone with a count of one. The chain joins TRBV6-5 to TRBJ2-2, with 8 bases that match TRBD1. The CDR3 consists of 15 residues. J gave up 5 bases and V 8 bases, and 10 bases lay outside the gene matches. The germline V gene encodes CDR1 MNHEY and CDR2 SVGAGI. The CDR3 protein is CASSSETGDTGELFF. The CDR3 nucleotides are TGTGCCAGCTCGTCGGAGACAGGGGATACCGGGGAGCTGTTTTTT.

This clone was observed once. The chain carries TRBV19 and TRBJ2-2; no reliable D call. V dropped 7 bases and J dropped 4 bases, with 10 bases sitting between them. Germline V gives CDR1 LNHDA, CDR2 SQIVND (reference sequence). This CDR3 has 13 amino acids. CDR3 amino acids: CASTRWGTGELFF. CDR3 nucleotide sequence: TGTGCCAGTACCAGATGGGGCACCGGGGAGCTGTTTTTT.

This clone was counted between two and nine times. The chain has TRBV30 and TRBJ2-2; D gene unclear. Trimming cost V 1 base and J 6 bases, with 3 bases left between them. Germline CDR1 and CDR2: GTSNPN and SVGIG (reference sequence). The CDR3 length is 11 residues. The CDR3 bases are TGTGCCTGGAGTGAACCCGGGGAGCTGTTTTTT. Protein sequence: CAWSEPGELFF.

The chain carries TRBV7-9 and TRBJ1-1; the match to TRBD1 covers 10 bases. This CDR3 comprises 15 residues. Germline V lookup: CDR1 SEHNR, CDR2 FQNEAQ (reference sequence). V lost 5 bases, J lost 5 bases, and 8 bases stayed unmatched. In nucleotides, the CDR3 is TGTGCCAGCAGCCACCGGGACAGGGGAAGTACTGAAGCTTTCTTT. Translating it yields CASSHRDRGSTEAFF.

To note about this clone: This same CDR3 is encoded by further DNA sequences in the sample. The V gene is TRBV30, the J gene TRBJ1-5, with D maybe TRBD1 (5 bases). The CDR3 sequence is 13 residues long. The germline V and J ends were trimmed by 4 bases and 0 bases, with 7 bases remaining between them. The germline V gene has CDR1 GTSNPN and CDR2 SVGIG (reference sequence). Here the CDR3 DNA reads TGTGCCTGGACCGACAGTAGCAATCAGCCCCAGCATTTT. Amino acids: CAWTDSSNQPQHF.

The genes are TRBV30 and TRBJ1-5, with 11 bases matching TRBD1. V lost 3 bases and J lost 5; bases outside the gene matches: 3. The CDR3 is 14 residues long. The germline V gene has CDR1 GTSNPN and CDR2 SVGIG (reference sequence). CDR3 sequence reads: CAWSVDRGHQPQHF. DNA of the CDR3: TGTGCCTGGAGCGTGGACAGGGGGCATCAGCCCCAGCATTTT. The full variable domain, its missing parts supplied by reference TRBV30 and TRBJ1-5, is SQTIHQWPATLVQPVGSPLSLECTVEGTSNPNLYWYRQAAGRGLQLLFYSVGIGQISSEVPQNLSASRPQDRQFILSSKKLLLSDSGFYLCAWSVDRGHQPQHFGDGTRLSIL.

The chain links TRBV2 to TRBJ2-7; TRBD1 or TRBD2 may be the D gene (5 bases each). CDR3 size: 14 residues. V lost 8 bases, J lost 3 bases, and 17 bases lay in between. The germline gives CDR1 SNHLY, CDR2 FYNNEI. CDR3 loop: CASLAGTAFYEQYF. The CDR3 nucleotides are TGTGCCAGCTTGGCCGGGACGGCTTTCTACGAGCAGTACTTC. The full variable domain, completed using reference TRBV2 and TRBJ2-7, is EPEVTQTPSHQVTQMGQEVILRCVPISNHLYFYWYRQILGQKVEFLVSFYNNEISEKSEIFDDQFSVERPDGSNFTLKIRSTKLEDSAMYFCASLAGTAFYEQYFGPGTRLTVT.

There are a few counts of this clone. The rearrangement uses TRBV4-2 and TRBJ2-7; unclear D gene. From germline, CDR1 is LGHNA and CDR2 YNFKEQ. CDR3 length: 14 residues. The germline V and J ends were trimmed by 7 bases and 3 bases, with 16 bases remaining between them. This CDR3 is CASNRADSDYEQYF. For the CDR3, the DNA is TGTGCCAGCAATCGGGCAGATTCGGACTACGAGCAGTACTTC.

This clone was counted between two and nine times. The rearrangement uses TRBV30 and TRBJ1-5; no clear D. CDR1 is GTSNPN and CDR2 is SVGIG in the germline V gene (reference sequence). The CDR3 consists of 14 residues. With 3 bases removed from V and 0 bases from J, the gap between germline ends came to 9 bases. The CDR3 sequence: CAWSPGYSNQPQHF. CDR3 coding DNA: TGTGCCTGGAGCCCAGGATATAGCAATCAGCCCCAGCATTTT.

Of note for this clone: Within the sample, other DNA sequences also encode this same CDR3. The chain uses TRBV9 and TRBJ2-3; 11 nucleotides agree with TRBD2. This CDR3 comprises 15 residues. V was pared by 0 bases and J by 6 bases, with 3 bases of the junction left unmatched. Per germline, CDR1 SGDLS and CDR2 YYNGEE. The CDR3 DNA sequence: TGTGCCAGCAGCGTAGGGCTAGCGGGAGGTGATACGCAGTATTTT. The encoded protein is CASSVGLAGGDTQYF.

The gene calls are TRBV10-3 and TRBJ2-1; D is undetermined. The germline gives CDR1 ENHRY, CDR2 SYGVKD. The CDR3 consists of 11 residues. Trimming took 3 bases from V and 8 from J, leaving 5 bases between them. CDR3 residues: CAISDMDEQFF. The CDR3 region has the DNA TGTGCCATCAGTGATATGGATGAGCAGTTCTTC.

This clone occurred a few times. The CDR3 DNA follows: TGTGCCAGCAACCGGCCGGGGTTTGATACGCAGTATTTT. Translating it yields CASNRPGFDTQYF. V is TRBV11-2 and J is TRBJ2-3; possible D gene TRBD2, 5 bases. V lost 7 bases to trimming and J lost 6 bases, with 14 bases between them. This CDR3 contains 13 residues. CDR1 SGHAT and CDR2 FQNNGV come from the germline V gene.

This clone was seen once. This chain links TRBV28 with TRBJ2-3; D is undetermined. Trimming shortened V by 7 bases and J by 0 bases, and 11 bases separated the two germline ends. CDR3 size: 14 residues. Germline V gene sequence: CDR1 MDHEN, CDR2 SYDVKM. Here the CDR3 reads CASTRTASTDTQYF. The DNA of the CDR3 is TGTGCCAGCACCAGGACGGCTAGCACAGATACGCAGTATTTT.

The chain couples TRBV28 to TRBJ2-7, with D possibly matching TRBD1 (6 bases). Per germline, CDR1 MDHEN and CDR2 SYDVKM. V lost 6 bases, J lost 5 bases, and 14 bases lay in between. The CDR3 extends over 13 amino acids. DNA for the CDR3: TGTGCCAGCAGCCCCTTACAGGGTAACGAGCAGTACTTC. Translated, it gives CASSPLQGNEQYF.

This clone has more than one count but fewer than ten. The V and J genes are TRBV5-1 and TRBJ2-7; D may correspond to TRBD1 or TRBD2 (5 bases each). V dropped 4 bases and J dropped 1 base, with 12 bases sitting between them. The length of the CDR3 is 14 residues. Germline V gene lookup returns CDR1 SGHRS and CDR2 YFSETQ. The CDR3 nucleotides are TGCGCCAGCAGCCGAGGGGACGCGTCCTACGAGCAGTACTTC. This codes for CASSRGDASYEQYF.

Turning to this clone: The sample carries other DNA sequences with the same CDR3. The chain recombines TRBV6-5 with TRBJ2-7; D might be TRBD2 (5 bases). Germline V gene sequence: CDR1 MNHEY, CDR2 SVGAGI. The CDR3 extends over 13 amino acids. Trimming left V 0 bases short and J 3 bases short, with 6 bases between. The CDR3 DNA is TGTGCCAGCAGTTACTCGGGGAGCTACGAGCAGTACTTC. Amino acids: CASSYSGSYEQYF.

This sequence joins TRBV5-6 and TRBJ2-7, with D unresolved. The CDR3 runs to 15 residues. Germline V gene data show CDR1 as SGHDT and CDR2 as YYEEEE. The V end lost 4 bases, the J end lost 3 bases, and 17 bases lay between the germline ends. The CDR3 spells CASSPIMGVIYEQYF. In DNA, the CDR3 is TGTGCCAGCAGCCCGATCATGGGCGTAATCTACGAGCAGTACTTC. Full variable domain (rest looked up from reference TRBV5-6 and TRBJ2-7): DAGVTQSPTHLIKTRGQQVTLRCSPKSGHDTVSWYQQALGQGPQFIFQYYEEEERQRGNFPDRFSGHQFPNYSSELNVNALLLGDSALYLCASSPIMGVIYEQYFGPGTRLTVT.